The next 31 T cell receptor beta chains were all read from a single sample in a study of cytomegalovirus exposure and HLA in healthy donors. The primer mix had 60 Vbeta and 13 Jbeta primers. Sequencing used immunoSEQ multiplex PCR; TCRdb keeps in-frame clones, though not all of them. Here the sample spans 100,000 or so clones, around 75% being singletons. The specimen sequenced was PBMCs. Every receptor here comes from a woman aged 18-29 years in good health and CMV-seropositive.

This clone was observed a few times. The chain employs TRBV7-9 and TRBJ2-7; D not resolved. The CDR3 covers 16 residues. Trimming removed 1 base at V and 3 bases at J, with 16 bases between. Germline CDR1 and CDR2: SEHNR and FQNEAQ (reference sequence). For the CDR3, the DNA is TGTGCCAGCAGCTTAGGAGCCCTCTCCCAATTCTACGAGCAGTACTTC. This sequence encodes CASSLGALSQFYEQYF.

This clone was observed at least ten times. The rearrangement links TRBV4-3 to TRBJ2-3, with 7 bases identical to TRBD2. Looked up from germline, CDR1 is LGHNA and CDR2 is YSLEER. With 2 bases clipped from V and 4 bases from J, the junction kept 9 bases outside the gene matches. There are 16 residues in the CDR3. The CDR3 nucleotides read TGCGCCAGCAGCCAAATTAGCGGTGGGGGGGCAGATACGCAGTATTTT. Protein sequence: CASSQISGGGADTQYF.

The CDR3, as DNA: TGTGCCTGGAGTCGCGGGGCTAGCACAGATACGCAGTATTTT. Translation gives CAWSRGASTDTQYF. The genes are TRBV30 and TRBJ2-3, with D tentatively TRBD2 (6 bases). Germline V CDR1 and CDR2: GTSNPN, SVGIG (reference sequence). The CDR3 runs to 14 residues. Trimming shortened V by 2 bases and J by 0 bases, and 9 bases separated the two germline ends.

This clone came up once. The V gene is TRBV2, the J gene TRBJ2-3; D is unresolved. CDR3 length: 15 amino acids. Germline V gene sequence: CDR1 SNHLY, CDR2 FYNNEI. The V end lost 4 bases, the J end lost 1 base, and 12 bases lay between the germline ends. CDR3 nucleotide sequence: TGTGCCAGCAGTGCGCAGGCAACTCGCACAGATACGCAGTATTTT. It encodes CASSAQATRTDTQYF. The entire variable domain, with the rest obtained from reference TRBV2 and TRBJ2-3, is as follows: EPEVTQTPSHQVTQMGQEVILRCVPISNHLYFYWYRQILGQKVEFLVSFYNNEISEKSEIFDDQFSVERPDGSNFTLKIRSTKLEDSAMYFCASSAQATRTDTQYFGPGTRLTVL.

The chain couples TRBV7-6 to TRBJ2-7, with D perhaps TRBD1 (6 bases). The CDR3 runs to 14 residues. V shed 3 bases and J shed 2 bases, with 11 bases lying between them. Germline assignment: CDR1 SGHVS and CDR2 FNYEAQ. The CDR3 sequence: CASSLLGATYEQYF. The CDR3 nucleotides are TGTGCCAGCAGCTTGTTGGGGGCGACCTACGAGCAGTACTTC.

The count of this clone is one. The chain is built from TRBV7-8 and TRBJ1-4; perhaps TRBD1 as D (5 bases). This CDR3 comprises 15 residues. Looked up from germline, CDR1 is SGHVS and CDR2 is FQNEAQ. Trimming took off 4 bases at V and 4 bases at J, with 13 bases between the two ends. CDR3 DNA sequence: TGTGCCAGCAGCTCCCCGACAGAGGATAATGAAAAACTGTTTTTT. Its translation is CASSSPTEDNEKLFF.

In this sample, this clone turned up a few times. The genes are TRBV30 and TRBJ2-1; D is unresolved. With 8 bases removed from V and 7 bases from J, the gap between germline ends came to 12 bases. From germline, CDR1 is GTSNPN and CDR2 SVGIG (reference sequence). This CDR3 is built from 11 residues. CDR3 bases: TGTGCCACAGTAGAGATTAATGAGCAGTTCTTC. It encodes CATVEINEQFF.

The chain recombines TRBV15 with TRBJ2-3, with 10 bases that match TRBD2. The V gene's germline CDR1 is LNHNV and CDR2 YYDKDF (reference sequence). V gave up 3 bases and J gave up 0 bases; unmatched junction bases: 3. The CDR3 extends over 16 amino acids. The CDR3 bases are TGTGCCACCAGCAGTAGACTAGCGGGTAGCACAGATACGCAGTATTTT. Amino acid sequence: CATSSRLAGSTDTQYF. Complete variable domain (other parts from reference TRBV15 and TRBJ2-3): DAMVIQNPRYQVTQFGKPVTLSCSQTLNHNVMYWYQQKSSQAPKLLFHYYDKDFNNEADTPDNFQSRRPNTSFCFLDIRSPGLGDTAMYLCATSSRLAGSTDTQYFGPGTRLTVL.

This clone appeared a few times. The rearrangement joins TRBV4-2 to TRBJ2-7, with TRBD2 matching 9 bases. The CDR3 extends over 15 amino acids. From germline, CDR1 is LGHNA and CDR2 YNFKEQ. After removal of 0 bases from V and 4 bases from J, the junction contained 4 bases not matched to a gene. CDR3 protein: CASSQDQAGGYEQYF. CDR3 coding DNA: TGTGCCAGCAGCCAAGACCAAGCGGGAGGTTACGAGCAGTACTTC.

The J gene is TRBJ2-7, the V gene TRBV23-1; TRBD1 is a possible D gene (5 bases). TRBV23-1 is an ORF; its function is uncertain. Trimming shortened V by 0 bases and J by 1 base, and 13 bases separated the two germline ends. The CDR3 extends over 16 amino acids. CDR3 DNA sequence: TGCGCCAGCAGTCAATCTGGGCAGGGCGAATCCTACGAGCAGTACTTC. Translated, it gives CASSQSGQGESYEQYF.

The V and J genes are TRBV19 and TRBJ2-3; tentative D call: TRBD1 (6 bases). The CDR3 covers 13 residues. Germline-derived CDR1 and CDR2 are LNHDA and SQIVND (reference sequence). V lost 6 bases and J 3 bases, leaving 10 bases between the germline ends. CDR3 loop: CASRTTGTDTQYF. Written as DNA, the CDR3 is TGTGCCAGTAGGACTACAGGGACAGATACGCAGTATTTT.

This chain links TRBV7-2 with TRBJ1-4; TRBD1 is a possible D gene (5 bases). Germline V gene lookup returns CDR1 SGHTA and CDR2 FQGNSA. Trimming left V 5 bases short and J 7 bases short, with 11 bases between. This CDR3 has 13 residues. The CDR3 sequence is CASSLVTGEKLFF. The CDR3 nucleotides are TGTGCCAGCAGCCTCGTCACAGGTGAAAAACTGTTTTTT.

The chain carries TRBV11-2 and TRBJ2-7, with 9 bases that match TRBD2. J lost 2 bases, V lost 2 bases, and 4 bases had no gene match. Germline CDR1 reads SGHAT; CDR2 reads FQNNGV. This CDR3 has 15 amino acids. CDR3 protein: CASSLLREGPYEQYF. The CDR3 coding sequence is TGTGCCAGCAGCTTATTGCGGGAGGGCCCCTACGAGCAGTACTTC.

DNA of the CDR3: TGTGCCAGCTCTTTAAGCCAGGGAGAAAAACTGTTTTTT. It codes for CASSLSQGEKLFF. This chain joins TRBV18 and TRBJ1-4, with TRBD1 as a possible D gene (5 bases). V was trimmed by 6 bases and J by 8 bases, leaving 13 bases between them. The length of the CDR3 is 13 residues. Germline loops: CDR1 KGHSH, CDR2 LQKENI. The whole variable domain, remainder taken from reference TRBV18 and TRBJ1-4, is NAGVMQNPRHLVRRRGQEARLRCSPMKGHSHVYWYRQLPEEGLKFMVYLQKENIIDESGMPKERFSAEFPKEGPSILRIQQVVRGDSAAYFCASSLSQGEKLFFGSGTQLSVL.

In its sample, this clone was seen a few times. Sequence at one end of the junction differs from germline and may be a read error. The chain couples TRBV5-1 to TRBJ2-7; D is ambiguous. Germline CDR1 is SGHRS and CDR2 is YFSETQ. CDR3 size: 12 residues. CDR3 sequence (DNA): TGCGCCAGCAACTTGCCGGCCTACGAGCAGTACTTC. Its translation: CASNLPAYEQYF.

The rearrangement links TRBV29-1 to TRBJ1-1; D might be TRBD1 (6 bases). The CDR3 consists of 14 residues. The V and J ends lost 0 bases and 3 bases respectively, with 11 bases between them. Germline V gene data show CDR1 as SQVTM and CDR2 as ANQGSEA. The CDR3 nucleotides read TGCAGCGTTGAAGAGAGGGGGGGGGACACTGAAGCTTTCTTT. Amino acid sequence: CSVEERGGDTEAFF. Using reference TRBV29-1 and TRBJ1-1 for the parts outside the CDR3, the full variable domain is SAVISQKPSRDICQRGTSLTIQCQVDSQVTMMFWYRQQPGQSLTLIATANQGSEATYESGFVIDKFPISRPNLTFSTLTVSNMSPEDSSIYLCSVEERGGDTEAFFGQGTRLTVV.

This chain uses TRBV7-2 with TRBJ2-7, with 8 nucleotides matching TRBD2. CDR1 is SGHTA, CDR2 FQGNSA, per germline. There are 17 residues in the CDR3. The ends lost 2 bases at V and 2 bases at J; junction bases unmatched: 11. Here the CDR3 DNA reads TGTGCCAGCAGCTTAAGAATCACCGGGAGGGGGACCTACGAGCAGTACTTC. This encodes CASSLRITGRGTYEQYF. Based on the CDR3 plus reference TRBV7-2 and TRBJ2-7, the full variable domain is GAGVSQSPSNKVTEKGKDVELRCDPISGHTALYWYRQSLGQGLEFLIYFQGNSAPDKSGLPSDRFSAERTGGSVSTLTIQRTQQEDSAVYLCASSLRITGRGTYEQYFGPGTRLTVT.

This clone was seen just once. CDR3 amino acids: CAWSLVDRGTTEAFF. CDR3 coding DNA: TGTGCCTGGAGTTTGGTGGACAGGGGGACCACTGAAGCTTTCTTT. This chain joins TRBV30 and TRBJ1-1; the match to TRBD1 covers 10 bases. The CDR3 is 15 amino acids. Germline V gene lookup returns CDR1 GTSNPN and CDR2 SVGIG (reference sequence). The junction had 7 bases not matched to a gene; V was cut back by 2 bases and J by 4 bases.

V usage is TRBV27 and J usage is TRBJ2-7; D is possibly TRBD1 (6 bases). Between the trimmed V and J ends, which lost 4 bases and 0 bases, there was a span of 13 bases. The CDR3 sequence is 15 residues long. The germline V gene encodes CDR1 MNHEY and CDR2 SMNVEV (reference sequence). The CDR3 is CASSSRDTSSYEQYF. Here the CDR3 DNA reads TGTGCCAGCAGTTCCCGGGACACCAGCTCCTACGAGCAGTACTTC.

This chain connects TRBV7-2 to TRBJ2-3; TRBD1 agrees at 10 bases. J gave up 14 bases and V 3 bases, and 8 bases lay outside the gene matches. CDR3 length: 13 amino acids. Per the germline V gene, CDR1 is SGHTA and CDR2 is FQGNSA. CDR3 amino acids: CASSLGQGRPLYF. CDR3 bases: TGTGCCAGCAGCTTGGGACAGGGGAGACCTCTGTATTTT.

Regarding this clone: Other DNA sequences of this sample code for an identical CDR3. The chain uses TRBV13 and TRBJ2-1, with TRBD2 identical over 12 bases. This CDR3 spans 16 amino acids. J gave up 8 bases and V 1 base, and 6 bases lay outside the gene matches. Germline V gene lookup returns CDR1 PRHDT and CDR2 FYEKMQ (reference sequence). CDR3 loop: CASSLALAGGPDEQFF. The CDR3 bases are TGTGCCAGCAGCTTAGCTCTAGCGGGAGGGCCCGATGAGCAGTTCTTC.

This clone occurred a few times. The chain combines TRBV18 with TRBJ2-2; 10 bases are shared with TRBD1. Germline lookup yields CDR1 KGHSH and CDR2 LQKENI. The CDR3 extends over 16 amino acids. J gave up 2 bases and V 4 bases, and 4 bases lay outside the gene matches. CDR3 sequence: CASSQRDRGNTGELFF. CDR3 DNA: TGTGCCAGCTCACAACGGGACAGGGGAAACACCGGGGAGCTGTTTTTT. The whole variable domain, filled in from reference TRBV18 and TRBJ2-2, reads NAGVMQNPRHLVRRRGQEARLRCSPMKGHSHVYWYRQLPEEGLKFMVYLQKENIIDESGMPKERFSAEFPKEGPSILRIQQVVRGDSAAYFCASSQRDRGNTGELFFGEGSRLTVL.

In regard to this clone: One end of the junction does not line up with germline, which may come from a read error. This chain connects TRBV9 to TRBJ2-6; 8 bases agree with TRBD1. The CDR3 consists of 13 residues. Germline CDR1 is SGDLS and CDR2 is YYNGEE. CDR3 nucleotides: TGTGCGAGCAGGGGGCTGGGGGCCAACGTCCTGACTTTC. It yields the protein CASRGLGANVLTF. The variable domain in full, completed from reference TRBV9 and TRBJ2-6, reads DSGVTQTPKHLITATGQRVTLRCSPRSGDLSVYWYQQSLDQGLQFLIQYYNGEERAKGNILERFSAQQFPDLHSELNLSSLELGDSALYFCASRGLGANVLTFGAGSRLTVL.

This clone appeared a few times. The chain recombines TRBV29-1 with TRBJ1-4, with 8 nucleotides matching TRBD1. The V gene end was trimmed by 4 bases and the J gene end by 8 bases; junction bases not matched to a gene: 12. The CDR3 spans 15 residues. Germline CDR1 SQVTM, CDR2 ANQGSEA. The CDR3 loop is CSVVGGGQGREKLFF. CDR3 sequence (DNA): TGCAGCGTTGTAGGTGGAGGACAGGGCAGGGAAAAACTGTTTTTT.

On this clone itself: A junction end diverges from the germline sequence, so it may reflect a read error. The gene calls are TRBV30 and TRBJ2-5, with 16 nucleotides matching TRBD2. The germline CDR1 and CDR2 sequences are GTSNPN and SVGIG (reference sequence). CDR3 length equals 12 residues. The CDR3 nucleotides are TGTGCCTGTACCGGGACTAGCGGGAGGGCCCACTTC. Translating gives CACTGTSGRAHF.

The CDR3 reads CASSQDPASAYEQYF. DNA of the CDR3: TGTGCCAGCAGCCAAGATCCGGCTAGCGCCTACGAGCAGTACTTC. V is TRBV14 and J is TRBJ2-7, with D possibly being TRBD2 (6 bases). Trimming left V 0 bases short and J 2 bases short, with 11 bases between. There are 15 residues in the CDR3. The V gene's germline CDR1 is SGHDN and CDR2 FVKESK.

V usage is TRBV14 and J usage is TRBJ2-7; maybe TRBD1 (6 bases). The CDR3 runs 16 residues. The V end lost 3 bases, the J end lost 5 bases, and 20 bases lay between the germline ends. CDR1 and CDR2 from the germline V gene are SGHDN and FVKESK. The CDR3 bases are TGTGCCAGCAGCCAGGGGTATGGCAGGGGATTTCACGAGCAGTACTTC. Translation: CASSQGYGRGFHEQYF.

In DNA, the CDR3 is TGTGCCAGTGACCCATGGGACAGCCACAATGAGCAGTTCTTC. Translating it yields CASDPWDSHNEQFF. This chain connects TRBV14 to TRBJ2-1; TRBD1 aligns across 7 bases. Germline CDR1 is SGHDN and CDR2 is FVKESK. The CDR3 is 14 amino acids. Trimming removed 9 bases from V and 5 bases from J; junction bases left unmatched: 10.

This clone was recorded only once. This chain joins TRBV4-3 and TRBJ2-1, with TRBD1 matching over 8 bases. Germline CDR1 and CDR2: LGHNA and YSLEER. This CDR3 region has 18 residues. Trimming cost V 1 base and J 8 bases; bases outside gene matches: 16. The CDR3 reads CASSQGSGGPSPGDEQFF. The CDR3 DNA is TGCGCCAGCAGCCAAGGATCAGGGGGCCCCTCTCCCGGGGATGAGCAGTTCTTC.

The chain has TRBV7-9 and TRBJ1-2; 7 bases line up with TRBD1. The CDR3 covers 16 residues. Germline V gene data show CDR1 as SEHNR and CDR2 as FQNEAQ (reference sequence). The V segment lost 1 base and the J segment 6 bases; nucleotides outside the gene matches: 11. The CDR3 bases are TGTGCCAGCAGCTTAGTTGCCCAGGGGGGTAGGGATGGCTACACCTTC. This sequence encodes CASSLVAQGGRDGYTF.

The gene calls are TRBV2 and TRBJ2-4, with TRBD2 as a possible D gene (6 bases). Per the germline V gene, CDR1 is SNHLY and CDR2 is FYNNEI. The ends were cut back, 6 bases at V and 3 bases at J, with 12 bases in the middle. CDR3 length: 14 amino acids. The CDR3, as DNA: TGTGCCAGCAGAGAAATGGGGGGCAAAAACATTCAGTACTTC. Its protein product is CASREMGGKNIQYF.